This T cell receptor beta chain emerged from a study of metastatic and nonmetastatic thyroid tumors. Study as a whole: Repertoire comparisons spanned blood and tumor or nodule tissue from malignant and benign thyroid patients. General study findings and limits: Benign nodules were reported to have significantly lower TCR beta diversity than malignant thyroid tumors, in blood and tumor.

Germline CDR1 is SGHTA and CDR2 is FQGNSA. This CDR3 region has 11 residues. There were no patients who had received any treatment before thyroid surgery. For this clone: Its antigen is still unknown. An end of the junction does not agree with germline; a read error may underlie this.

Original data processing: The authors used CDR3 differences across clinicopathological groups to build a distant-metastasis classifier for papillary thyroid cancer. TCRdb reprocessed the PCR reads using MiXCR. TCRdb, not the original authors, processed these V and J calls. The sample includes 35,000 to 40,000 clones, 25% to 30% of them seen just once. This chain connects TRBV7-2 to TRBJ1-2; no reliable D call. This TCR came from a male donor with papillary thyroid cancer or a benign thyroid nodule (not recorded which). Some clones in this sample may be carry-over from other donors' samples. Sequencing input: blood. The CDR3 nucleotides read TGTGCCAGCAGCTTCAGTCCCAGCTACCCCTTC. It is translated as CASSFSPSYPF.